Following are 17 T cell receptor beta chains from one sample sequenced in a study of early T cells in non-severe SARS-CoV-2 infection. TCRdb processed the 5' RACE reads anew with MiXCR; each CDR3 protein has one entry. Among some 76,000 distinct CDR3 sequences listed, around 15% were seen once. The specimen sequenced was whole blood. These receptors were collected from an adult who was a healthcare worker with PCR-confirmed SARS-CoV-2 infection or an uninfected control (not recorded which).

The genes are TRBV7-6 and TRBJ2-1; D is unresolved. Trimming took off 5 bases at V and 0 bases at J, with 14 bases between the two ends. CDR1 is SGHVS and CDR2 is FNYEAQ in the germline V gene. The CDR3 extends over 16 amino acids. The CDR3, as DNA: TGTGCCAGCAGCCTTTGGACCTACGGCTCCTACAATGAGCAGTTCTTC. Amino acids: CASSLWTYGSYNEQFF.

This chain connects TRBV3-1 to TRBJ1-2; TRBD1 agrees at 7 bases. The CDR3 is made up of 15 amino acids. Per the germline V gene, CDR1 is LGHDT and CDR2 is YNNKEL (reference sequence). With V trimmed by 2 bases and J by 8 bases, 11 bases remained unmatched. CDR3 in amino acids: CASSQKLGTVLGYTF. DNA of the CDR3: TGTGCCAGCAGCCAAAAGCTCGGGACAGTGTTAGGCTACACCTTC. The complete variable domain, with remaining parts taken from reference TRBV3-1 and TRBJ1-2, reads DTAVSQTPKYLVTQMGNDKSIKCEQNLGHDTMYWYKQDSKKFLKIMFSYNNKELIINETVPNRFSPKSPDKAHLNLHINSLELGDSAVYFCASSQKLGTVLGYTFGSGTRLTVV.

This sequence joins TRBV7-2 and TRBJ2-2; perhaps TRBD1 as D (6 bases). The V gene's germline CDR1 is SGHTA and CDR2 FQGNSA. Trimming left V 4 bases short and J 7 bases short, with 13 bases between. CDR3 size: 14 residues. The CDR3 loop reads CASSSPTGIGELFF. DNA for the CDR3: TGTGCCAGCAGCTCCCCTACAGGGATCGGGGAGCTGTTTTTT.

This clonotype was counted only a few times. The chain carries TRBV29-1 and TRBJ2-7; D gene uncertain. This CDR3 spans 11 amino acids. V was cut by 3 bases and J by 2 bases, with 5 bases left in between. CDR1 and CDR2 (germline): SQVTM, ANQGSEA. The DNA for the CDR3 is TGCAGCGTTGAGACAACCTACGAGCAGTACTTC. This gives the protein CSVETTYEQYF.

There are many counts of this clonotype. The chain combines TRBV7-2 with TRBJ2-1, with D perhaps matching TRBD1 (6 bases). The CDR3 is 15 amino acids. Trimming removed 4 bases at V and 1 base at J, with 11 bases between. Germline V gene data show CDR1 as SGHTA and CDR2 as FQGNSA. The DNA for the CDR3 is TGTGCCAGCAGCTCGAGGGGGAGTTCCTACAATGAGCAGTTCTTC. Translation gives CASSSRGSSYNEQFF.

The rearrangement links TRBV28 to TRBJ2-7; D ambiguous. The CDR3 totals 11 residues. V was shortened by 1 base and J by 7 bases, with 5 bases between the two germline ends. Germline V gene data show CDR1 as MDHEN and CDR2 as SYDVKM. The CDR3 nucleotides are TGTGCCAGCAGTTTATTGGCAGAGCAGTACTTC. It specifies CASSLLAEQYF.

This clonotype appeared many times. The gene calls are TRBV29-1 and TRBJ1-1; 7 bases are a match to TRBD1. The CDR3 is 13 residues long. Per germline, CDR1 SQVTM and CDR2 ANQGSEA. J gave up 1 base and V 5 bases, and 4 bases lay outside the gene matches. The CDR3 loop is CSVHGTANTEAFF. As DNA, the CDR3 is TGCAGCGTTCACGGGACAGCGAACACTGAAGCTTTCTTT.

This sequence joins TRBV7-9 and TRBJ2-7; D is ambiguous. The CDR3 totals 13 residues. V lost 5 bases and J 4 bases, leaving 12 bases between the germline ends. CDR1 and CDR2 from the germline V gene are SEHNR and FQNEAQ (reference sequence). In DNA, the CDR3 is TGTGCCAGCAGCAGCTACGAAGGTTACGAGCAGTACTTC. Translated, it gives CASSSYEGYEQYF.

This clonotype showed up just a few times. The chain joins TRBV2 to TRBJ2-2; D is possibly TRBD2 (5 bases). The CDR3 totals 15 residues. The V and J ends lost 3 bases and 0 bases respectively, with 8 bases between them. Germline values: CDR1 SNHLY, CDR2 FYNNEI. CDR3 protein: CASSESGTNTGELFF. The CDR3 nucleotides read TGTGCCAGCAGTGAGAGCGGAACGAACACCGGGGAGCTGTTTTTT.

This clonotype was found a few times. The chain recombines TRBV11-3 with TRBJ2-7; 7 nucleotides line up with TRBD1. The CDR3 extends over 15 amino acids. From germline, CDR1 is SGHNT and CDR2 YENEEA. V trimming: 3 bases; J trimming: 2 bases; junction bases outside the gene matches: 7. The CDR3 loop reads CASSFYRDSTYEQYF. The CDR3, as DNA: TGTGCCAGCAGCTTTTACCGGGACAGTACCTACGAGCAGTACTTC. Complete variable domain (other parts from reference TRBV11-3 and TRBJ2-7): EAGVVQSPRYKIIEKKQPVAFWCNPISGHNTLYWYLQNLGQGPELLIRYENEEAVDDSQLPKDRFSAERLKGVDSTLKIQPAELGDSAVYLCASSFYRDSTYEQYFGPGTRLTVT.

This clonotype showed up many times. One end of the junction fails to match germline, which may point to a read error. V and J are TRBV7-7 and TRBJ2-5; D remains ambiguous. CDR1 SSHAT and CDR2 FNYEAQ come from the germline V gene (reference sequence). This CDR3 spans 15 amino acids. CDR3 amino acids: CASSLIPGLRETQYF. In DNA form, the CDR3 reads TGTGCTAGCAGCTTAATCCCCGGCCTGAGGGAGACCCAGTACTTC.

At least ten counts were recorded for this clonotype. The chain recombines TRBV19 with TRBJ1-6; 8 nucleotides match TRBD1. The CDR3 has 18 residues. Germline-derived CDR1 and CDR2 are LNHDA and SQIVND (reference sequence). V dropped 5 bases and J dropped 0; count of bases not matched to a gene: 9. This chain's CDR3 is CASSDPGQASSYNSPLHF. DNA of the CDR3: TGTGCCAGTAGTGATCCGGGACAGGCAAGCTCCTATAATTCACCCCTCCACTTT. Combining the CDR3 with reference TRBV19 and TRBJ1-6 gives the whole variable domain DGGITQSPKYLFRKEGQNVTLSCEQNLNHDAMYWYRQDPGQGLRLIYYSQIVNDFQKGDIAEGYSVSREKKESFPLTVTSAQKNPTAFYLCASSDPGQASSYNSPLHFGNGTRLTVT.

This clonotype was observed a handful of times. CDR3 region: CASSWVTDTQYF. The CDR3 DNA reads as TGTGCCAGCAGCTGGGTGACGGATACGCAGTATTTT. The rearrangement uses TRBV6-2 or TRBV6-3 and TRBJ2-3; D gene ambiguous. The CDR3 loop spans 12 amino acids. The V gene lost 6 bases and the J gene lost 6 bases, with 10 bases spanning the gap. Germline V CDR1 and CDR2: MNHEY, SVGEGT.

This clonotype was counted many times. This chain connects TRBV11-2 to TRBJ2-1; D may be TRBD2 (6 bases). V shed 5 bases and J shed 0 bases, with 14 bases lying between them. This CDR3 has 16 residues. Germline V gene lookup returns CDR1 SGHAT and CDR2 FQNNGV. The CDR3 reads CASSPPGLGSYNEQFF. In DNA form, the CDR3 reads TGTGCCAGCAGCCCCCCGGGACTGGGCTCCTACAATGAGCAGTTCTTC.

This clonotype was counted many times. The V and J genes are TRBV20-1 and TRBJ2-7; D is uncertain. The CDR3 length is 12 residues. Germline lookup yields CDR1 DFQATT and CDR2 SNEGSKA (reference sequence). Trimming pared 1 base from V and 7 bases from J, leaving 11 bases between. The CDR3 is CSARGGIGEQYF. CDR3 DNA: TGCAGTGCTAGAGGGGGAATTGGGGAGCAGTACTTC.

This clonotype was counted a few times. The chain combines TRBV20-1 with TRBJ2-3; TRBD2 matches at 12 bases. The V segment lost 5 bases and the J segment 1 base; nucleotides outside the gene matches: 4. The CDR3 consists of 15 residues. Germline loops: CDR1 DFQATT, CDR2 SNEGSKA (reference sequence). CDR3 protein: CSASRLAGGTDTQYF. The CDR3 DNA follows: TGCAGTGCTTCCCGACTAGCGGGGGGCACAGATACGCAGTATTTT.

The rearrangement links TRBV20-1 to TRBJ1-3, with D possibly TRBD1 on 5 matching bases. The V end was cut by 4 bases, the J end by 2 bases, with 12 bases between. CDR3 length: 14 residues. The V gene's germline CDR1 is DFQATT and CDR2 SNEGSKA (reference sequence). For the CDR3, the DNA is TGCAGTGCTAAGGTCCCGGGGGCTGGAAACACCATATATTTT. Translated, it gives CSAKVPGAGNTIYF.